The clone carrying this T cell receptor (beta chain) is a singleton in its sample. After extraction with the RNeasy kit, roughly 0.5 to 1 ug of the RNA was reverse transcribed using random hexamers. TCR beta CDR3 was amplified by immunoSEQ multiplex PCR. This amplification extended across 54 Vbeta and 13 Jbeta segments. Each CDR3 protein gets one entry after TCRdb re-called the immunoSEQ multiplex PCR reads with MiXCR. The sample yields around 130,000 distinct CDR3 sequences, roughly 89% seen once. These data are taken from a study of CD8 T cells in Susac syndrome. CD8+ and CD4+ blood T cells underwent TCR beta sequencing. The patients serving as multiple sclerosis controls were treatment-naive. They had stable or active relapsing-remitting disease and fulfilled revised McDonald criteria. Germline V gene lookup returns CDR1 MGHRA and CDR2 YSYEKL. CDR3 length equals 15 residues. V dropped 3 bases and J dropped 1 base, with 12 bases sitting between them.

The chain carries TRBV4-1 and TRBJ1-1, with D possibly TRBD1 on 6 matching bases. The sequence was collected from a human donor with multiple sclerosis. Input material: CD8+ T cells from PBMCs. The CDR3 DNA follows: TGCGCCAGCAGCCAGACCCAGACAGGGAACACTGAAGCTTTCTTT. Its translation: CASSQTQTGNTEAFF.